This T cell receptor beta chain was captured in a study of control samples from healthy donors and cancer patients. This clone was counted once. The CDR3 sequence is 14 residues long. Trimming shortened V by 6 bases and J by 5 bases, and 16 bases separated the two germline ends. The germline gives CDR1 MDHEN, CDR2 SYDVKM. Method: immunoSEQ multiplex PCR; TCRdb's copy keeps in-frame clones and lacks some. The data show approximately 58,000 clones, 70% to 90% seen once. The clonotype comes from a woman aged 55 to 70 with lung cancer. The material sequenced was PBMCs. The chain carries TRBV28 and TRBJ2-5; weak D call: TRBD2 (6 bases). CDR3 in amino acids: CASSLARGVETQYF. The CDR3, as DNA: TGTGCCAGCAGCCTCGCCCGCGGGGTCGAGACCCAGTACTTC. The full variable domain, with the rest looked up from reference TRBV28 and TRBJ2-5, is DVKVTQSSRYLVKRTGEKVFLECVQDMDHENMFWYRQDPGLGLRLIYFSYDVKMKEKGDIPEGYSVSREKKERFSLILESASTNQTSMYLCASSLARGVETQYFGPGTRLLVL.